This is a list of T cell receptor beta chains from one sample in a study of human T cells and chemical hapten exposure. MiXCR, applied by TCRdb to the RACE reads, yields one record per CDR3 protein. Among 300,000 to 450,000 distinct CDR3 sequences, roughly 4.8% were seen once, and the ten largest hold over 2%. The material sequenced was whole blood, taken in connection with sensitization to the hapten diphenylcyclopropenone (DPC). The source is a woman aged 45-59 years with alopecia areata. Some clones in this sample may be carry-over from other donors' samples. CDR3s include the opening cysteine and the closing phenylalanine or tryptophan. D genes are given only for firm matches.

cdr3_aa	j_call	d_call	v_call
CASSLDRGGGTQYF	TRBJ2-3	.	TRBV5-1
CATGTGQGWQFF	TRBJ2-1	TRBD1	TRBV24-1
CASSRPGTGSGANVLTF	TRBJ2-6	TRBD1	TRBV12-3/TRBV12-4
CASSSDRKYEQYF	TRBJ2-7	TRBD1	TRBV5-1
CASRDGGPTDTQYF	TRBJ2-3	.	TRBV7-2
CSETQGVLTDTQYF	TRBJ2-3	TRBD1	TRBV29-1
CAWTRDRGGDTQYF	TRBJ2-3	TRBD1	TRBV30
CASSLHGGVINQPQHF	TRBJ1-5	.	TRBV7-9
CASSLLFSASFFNEQFF	TRBJ2-1	.	TRBV7-2
CSGQGANEKLFF	TRBJ1-4	TRBD1	TRBV20-1
CASSYIDYDQETQYF	TRBJ2-5	.	TRBV12-3/TRBV12-4
CASSQVTGPYNEQFF	TRBJ2-1	.	TRBV3-1
CASSVMGDNSPLHF	TRBJ1-6	.	TRBV9
CSAVTPQGASPYEQYF	TRBJ2-7	TRBD1	TRBV20-1
CASSLEGRSSYGYTF	TRBJ1-2	.	TRBV7-2
CASIPDRVANEKLFF	TRBJ1-4	.	TRBV6-1
CASLGGFTTNEKLFF	TRBJ1-4	.	TRBV23-1
CASSRLTGLMFF	TRBJ2-2	TRBD1	TRBV27
CSVAGLRAYNEQFF	TRBJ2-1	.	TRBV29-1
CATSDTRQGTDTQYF	TRBJ2-3	.	TRBV24-1
CASSQSPGRMNYASYEQYF	TRBJ2-7	.	TRBV23-1
CASSQSRGPDGYTF	TRBJ1-2	TRBD1	TRBV3-1
CAISEPPGVGVGNEQFF	TRBJ2-1	.	TRBV10-3
CSAPGLAGVRSYEQYF	TRBJ2-7	TRBD2	TRBV20-1
CASTVEGLSNEQFF	TRBJ2-1	.	TRBV7-9
CASSLSTSAKETQYF	TRBJ2-5	TRBD2	TRBV13
CASSSSKVANYGYTF	TRBJ1-2	.	TRBV27
CASTSPARQNGYTF	TRBJ1-2	.	TRBV7-2
CASTEVLFTGELFF	TRBJ2-2	.	TRBV6-2/TRBV6-3
CASSPRLAGNQETQYF	TRBJ2-5	TRBD2	TRBV5-6
CASSWGGEDTQYF	TRBJ2-3	.	TRBV5-4
CAWSAAPIGGTEAFF	TRBJ1-1	.	TRBV30
CASSFGKAQYF	TRBJ2-3	.	TRBV7-2
CAWRRGQGTEAFF	TRBJ1-1	TRBD1	TRBV30
CSVEARYYGYTF	TRBJ1-2	.	TRBV29-1
CASGVGTSGLETQYF	TRBJ2-5	.	TRBV12-5
CSAQGDEQYF	TRBJ2-7	TRBD1	TRBV20-1
CASGRLAEEQYF	TRBJ2-7	TRBD2	TRBV6-1
CASSHDSGNTIYF	TRBJ1-3	.	TRBV3-1
CASSPRDRMKTQYF	TRBJ2-5	TRBD1	TRBV27
CASSLAGVGVDTQYF	TRBJ2-3	TRBD2	TRBV12-3/TRBV12-4
CSVEGEGPGDEQFF	TRBJ2-1	.	TRBV29-1
CASGGLARQPQHF	TRBJ1-5	.	TRBV6-2/TRBV6-3
CASSLLGQGLDTQYF	TRBJ2-3	.	TRBV7-2
CASSSGGDVGNQPQHF	TRBJ1-5	.	TRBV5-5
CSVVGPTSNLHNEQFF	TRBJ2-1	.	TRBV29-1
CASSQEGSNSPLHF	TRBJ1-6	.	TRBV4-2
CASSETDTQYF	TRBJ2-3	.	TRBV2
CASSQDLSSGNTIYF	TRBJ1-3	.	TRBV3-1
CASSSSSGSDTGELFF	TRBJ2-2	TRBD2	TRBV7-8
CASSYGRTTYGYTF	TRBJ1-2	.	TRBV6-2/TRBV6-3
CASSLVGPRTDTQYF	TRBJ2-3	.	TRBV5-6
CASSPQGDPPGELFF	TRBJ2-2	TRBD1	TRBV19
CASSYSAGNTIYF	TRBJ1-3	.	TRBV6-5
CASSLPPLNSPLHF	TRBJ1-6	.	TRBV4-2